These T cell receptor beta chains were read from a single sample in a study of graft-versus-host responses after intestinal transplantation. Their specific antigens are unknown. Profiling relied on immunoSEQ multiplex PCR, and the TCRdb table lists in-frame clones only, not all of them. The sample holds roughly 70,000 clones, around 82% seen once. The source was unstimulated CD4+ T cells sorted from spleen or lymph node cells, collected before transplant. All receptors come from a human donor who was the organ donor for an intestinal transplant. Each CDR3 is given with its conserved first and last residue. The order of the fields is D gene, V gene, clone size, J gene, CDR3 DNA, CDR3 protein. A D gene is named only where the DNA matches it firmly. Rows give clone size only sometimes, using once, few, many, or a class for an expanded clone.

TRBD1	TRBV5-1	NA	TRBJ2-3	TGCGCCAGCAGCCCACAGGGGGCTGGAGATACGCAGTATTTT	CASSPQGAGDTQYF
TRBD1	TRBV28	once	TRBJ1-2	TGTGCCAGCAGTTTAGAGGACTCACAGGGGGCGAACTATGGCTACACCTTC	CASSLEDSQGANYGYTF
NA	TRBV5-4	once	TRBJ1-2	TGTGCCAGCAGCCTGGGGGCAAGGGGCTATGGCTACACCTTC	CASSLGARGYGYTF
TRBD1	TRBV6-5	NA	TRBJ2-1	TGTGCCAGCAGTGGGGGGCGACAGGGGGGGTTAGAGCAGTTCTTC	CASSGGRQGGLEQFF
TRBD2	TRBV2	NA	TRBJ2-1	TGTGCCAGCACCGAGGGACTAGCAAAAAATGAGCAGTTCTTC	CASTEGLAKNEQFF
NA	TRBV28	once	TRBJ1-2	TGTGCCAGCAGTAGACAGGCTTTAGGATATGGCTACACCTTC	CASSRQALGYGYTF
NA	TRBV10-3	NA	TRBJ1-5	TGTGCCATCAGTGTAACAGCTTTCAATCAGCCCCAGCATTTT	CAISVTAFNQPQHF
TRBD1	TRBV5-1	NA	TRBJ1-4	TGCGCCAGCAGCTCATCGACAGGGGGCCCAACTAATGAAAAACTGTTTTTT	CASSSSTGGPTNEKLFF
NA	TRBV9	NA	TRBJ2-3	TGTGCCAGCGGAGGGGTGGGAGATACGCAGTATTTT	CASGGVGDTQYF
NA	TRBV28	NA	TRBJ1-2	TGTGCCAGCAGCCGAGAATTTAACTATGGCTACACCTTC	CASSREFNYGYTF
NA	TRBV28	NA	TRBJ1-5	TGTGCCAGCAATATAGCGAGTGCAATCAATCAGCCCCAGCATTTT	CASNIASAINQPQHF
TRBD2	TRBV18	NA	TRBJ2-3	TGTGCCAGCTCACAAAACAGCGGGGGGGCGGATACGCAGTATTTT	CASSQNSGGADTQYF
NA	TRBV28	NA	TRBJ2-2	TGTGCCAGCAGTTCAACAGGGAACACCGGGGAGCTGTTTTTT	CASSSTGNTGELFF
NA	TRBV7-8	NA	TRBJ1-1	TGTGCCAGCAGCCCACCCATCGCCAGTAGAAATGGATTGGGCCATGGGAACACTGAAGCTTTCTTT	CASSPPIASRNGLGHGNTEAFF
TRBD2	TRBV4-2	NA	TRBJ2-3	TGTGCCAGCAGCCGATCGGGGGGGCCAGATACGCAGTATTTT	CASSRSGGPDTQYF
TRBD2	TRBV7-2	NA	TRBJ2-3	TGTGCCAGCAGCTTCCTAGCGGGGGCTAGCACAGATACGCAGTATTTT	CASSFLAGASTDTQYF
NA	TRBV18	NA	TRBJ1-2	TGTGCCAGCTCACCAGGGGGCGGAACTTATAACTATGGCTACACCTTC	CASSPGGGTYNYGYTF
TRBD2	TRBV11-1	NA	TRBJ2-5	TGTGCCAGCAGCCGTACGGGCCGGGGGGGACCCCCCAACGGGACCCAGTACTTC	CASSRTGRGGPPNGTQYF
TRBD2	TRBV7-7	NA	TRBJ2-5	TGTGCTAGCAGCTTAGGCATGGGAGGGTCAGAGACCCAGTACTTC	CASSLGMGGSETQYF
TRBD1	TRBV9	few	TRBJ1-2	TGTGCCAGCAGCGTAGCCCACTACAGGGGTAACTATGGCTACACCTTC	CASSVAHYRGNYGYTF
TRBD1	TRBV15	once	TRBJ1-1	TGTGCCACCAAAAAAGACAGGGGAGGAACTGAAGCTTTCTTT	CATKKDRGGTEAFF
TRBD1	TRBV2	few	TRBJ1-5	TGTGCCAGCGGGGGACAGGGGAATCCCAATCAGCCCCAGCATTTT	CASGGQGNPNQPQHF
NA	TRBV18	NA	TRBJ2-3	TGTGCCAGCTCAAATAGGAGAGATACGCAGTATTTT	CASSNRRDTQYF
NA	TRBV4-2	few	TRBJ2-4	TGTGCCAGCAGCCAAGAGGGGCTAGCCAAAAACATTCAGTACTTC	CASSQEGLAKNIQYF
TRBD1	TRBV27	few	TRBJ1-3	TGTGCCAGCAGACAACGGACAGGTGGAAACACCATATATTTT	CASRQRTGGNTIYF
TRBD2	TRBV19	NA	TRBJ2-3	TGTGCAAGTAGCGGGGGGCCCCTTGGAAGCGCAGATACGCAGTATTTT	CASSGGPLGSADTQYF
TRBD1	TRBV4-2	NA	TRBJ1-6	TGTGCCAGCAGCCGAAGTAGAAGACAGGGGGCGGATAATTCACCCCTCCACTTT	CASSRSRRQGADNSPLHF
NA	TRBV7-2	NA	TRBJ1-4	TGTGCCAGCAGCTTAGACGGAGGGGTAGAAAAACTGTTTTTT	CASSLDGGVEKLFF
TRBD2	TRBV7-2	NA	TRBJ2-3	TGTGCCAGCAGCTTACGGGGCCTAGCGGGGGAGGGAGATACGCAGTATTTT	CASSLRGLAGEGDTQYF
NA	TRBV19	NA	TRBJ1-5	TGTGCCAGTAAGGAACGTCAGGGGATGGTTTTAGGCAATCAGCCCCAGCATTTT	CASKERQGMVLGNQPQHF
TRBD1	TRBV6-6	NA	TRBJ2-3	TGTGCCAGCAGTCAGGGGGCAGAGACGGATACGCAGTATTTT	CASSQGAETDTQYF
TRBD1	TRBV5-1	NA	TRBJ2-2	TGCGCCAGCAGCTTGCGGCCCGCGGGACAGGGGACCGGGGAGCTGTTTTTT	CASSLRPAGQGTGELFF
NA	TRBV2	NA	TRBJ1-4	TGTGCCAGCAGTGAACGCAGGGCGAGAGAAAAACTGTTTTTT	CASSERRAREKLFF
NA	TRBV18	NA	TRBJ2-5	TGTGCCAGCTCACTAGTTCTACAGGGGACTGCAGGAGAGACCCAGTACTTC	CASSLVLQGTAGETQYF
TRBD2	TRBV4-2	many	TRBJ2-2	TGTGCCAGCAGCCATCCCAGGACTAGCGGGGGGAGTAACACCGGGGAGCTGTTTTTT	CASSHPRTSGGSNTGELFF
NA	TRBV12-2	NA	TRBJ2-3	TGTGCAAGTCGCTCTCCGGGACTGCTCCCCTACATCTCTAGCACAGATACGCAGTATTTT	CASRSPGLLPYISSTDTQYF
TRBD1	TRBV28	few	TRBJ1-5	TGTGCCAGCAGGCCCCAGGGGGTAGGTCAGCCCCAGCATTTT	CASRPQGVGQPQHF
TRBD1	TRBV5-4	NA	TRBJ2-1	TGTGCCAGCAGCCGAGCGACAGGGAGCTCCTACAATGAGCAGTTCTTC	CASSRATGSSYNEQFF
TRBD1	TRBV4-2	NA	TRBJ1-4	TGTGCCAGCAGCCGGGACAGGGGTGAAAAACTGTTTTTT	CASSRDRGEKLFF
TRBD1	TRBV5-4	once	TRBJ1-1	TGTGCCAGCAGCACGGACAGGGCCACTGAAGCTTTCTTT	CASSTDRATEAFF
NA	TRBV20-1	NA	TRBJ2-5	TGCAGTGTCGGGGAGACCCAGTACTTC	CSVGETQYF
TRBD2	TRBV6-4	NA	TRBJ2-3	TGTGCCAGGACTCTGAGCGGGGCGGCTTCAGATACGCAGTATTTT	CARTLSGAASDTQYF